The 23 T cell receptor beta chains presented below share a single source sample, sequenced in a study of shared clonotypes between healthy human individuals. Clones were read by immunoSEQ multiplex PCR, and TCRdb kept only the in-frame ones, dropping some. The sample consists of over 950,000 clones, 70% to 80% of them appearing once. The sample taken for sequencing was memory CD4+ T cells from PBMCs. Regarding subset: CD45RA-negative fraction. These receptors originate from a man aged 18 to 29 in good health. Some clones in this sample may be carry-over from other donors' samples.

A word on this clone: The same CDR3 can be traced to other DNA sequences in this sample. The chain employs TRBV5-1 and TRBJ1-1, with 8 bases that match TRBD1. The ends lost 8 bases at V and 1 base at J; junction bases unmatched: 4. The germline CDR1 and CDR2 sequences are SGHRS and YFSETQ. The CDR3 consists of 13 residues. CDR3 region: CASTGQENTEAFF. DNA for the CDR3: TGCGCCAGTACGGGACAGGAGAACACTGAAGCTTTCTTT.

A note on this clone: The junction departs from germline at one end; a sequencing error may be responsible. This chain uses TRBV27 with TRBJ2-2, with 9 bases that match TRBD1. CDR1 and CDR2 from the germline V gene are MNHEY and SMNVEV (reference sequence). The CDR3 covers 17 residues. This chain's CDR3 is CASSLGTGGMNTGELFF. The CDR3 DNA reads TGTGCCAGCAGTTTAGGCACAGGGGGCATGAACACCGGGGAGTTGTTTTTT.

This clone was seen only once. V gene TRBV28 combines with J gene TRBJ1-6; the D is unclear. CDR1 is MDHEN and CDR2 is SYDVKM in the germline V gene. Trimming removed 3 bases at V and 18 bases at J, with 18 bases between. This CDR3 is 13 amino acids long. CDR3 sequence: CASSLGGLRNPHF. In nucleotides, the CDR3 is TGTGCCAGCAGTTTGGGAGGCTTGCGGAACCCCCACTTT. The variable domain in full, completed from reference TRBV28 and TRBJ1-6, reads DVKVTQSSRYLVKRTGEKVFLECVQDMDHENMFWYRQDPGLGLRLIYFSYDVKMKEKGDIPEGYSVSREKKERFSLILESASTNQTSMYLCASSLGGLRNPHFGNGTRLTVT.

The chain combines TRBV28 with TRBJ2-5; D tentatively fits TRBD1 or TRBD2 (5 bases each). This CDR3 is built from 14 residues. CDR1 and CDR2 from the germline V gene are MDHEN and SYDVKM. The germline V and J ends were trimmed by 3 bases and 10 bases, with 18 bases remaining between them. The CDR3: CASSLPQGWGNQYF. The CDR3 coding sequence is TGTGCCAGCAGTTTGCCGCAGGGCTGGGGGAACCAGTACTTC.

About this clone itself: Relative to the germline gene, one junction end is altered; a read error may explain this. The gene calls are TRBV2 and TRBJ2-7, with D perhaps TRBD2 (7 bases). There are 12 residues in the CDR3. Germline CDR1 and CDR2: SNHLY and FYNNEI. This chain's CDR3 is CASSAGGGSPLF. The CDR3 coding sequence is TGTGCCAGCAGTGCGGGCGGGGGCTCCCCCCTCTTC.

The rearrangement uses TRBV6-6 and TRBJ2-2; TRBD2 aligns across 8 bases. V lost 9 bases and J lost 7; bases outside the gene matches: 10. Germline V gene sequence: CDR1 MNHNY, CDR2 SVGAGI (reference sequence). The CDR3 length is 14 residues. The CDR3 DNA reads TGTGCCAGTACCACTAGCGGCTACAACGGGGAGCTGTTTTTT. Translation: CASTTSGYNGELFF.

About this clone: The sample has other DNA sequences that encode this CDR3 too. The V call is TRBV2, the J call TRBJ1-4; D is unclear. Germline CDR1 reads SNHLY; CDR2 reads FYNNEI. The CDR3 has 14 amino acids. Trimming pared 9 bases from V and 0 bases from J, leaving 11 bases between. The chain's CDR3 is CASSRSATNEKLFF. The CDR3 nucleotides are TGTGCCAGTTCGCGCAGTGCAACTAATGAAAAACTGTTTTTT.

The chain couples TRBV6-5 to TRBJ1-5; 7 positions match TRBD1. V dropped 6 bases and J dropped 4; count of bases not matched to a gene: 9. The CDR3 is 15 amino acids. Germline-derived CDR1 and CDR2 are MNHEY and SVGAGI. CDR3 nucleotide sequence: TGTGCCAGCAGACGACAGGGCTCCTCTAATCAGCCCCAGCATTTT. It codes for CASRRQGSSNQPQHF.

This clone has a handful of counts. V usage is TRBV5-1 and J usage is TRBJ1-2, with a tentative D call TRBD1 (5 bases). Germline CDR1 and CDR2: SGHRS and YFSETQ. The CDR3 runs 16 residues. V was shortened by 3 bases and J by 2 bases, with 17 bases between the two germline ends. In nucleotides, the CDR3 is TGCGCCAGCAGCTCCTCCTTAGGGGATTACAACTATGGCTACACCTTC. Translated: CASSSSLGDYNYGYTF.

The rearrangement joins TRBV18 to TRBJ1-3; D gene unclear. V gave up 3 bases and J gave up 0 bases, with 0 bases separating them. Germline V gene lookup returns CDR1 KGHSH and CDR2 LQKENI. The CDR3 is 12 amino acids. Here the CDR3 DNA reads TGTGCCAGCTCACCCTCTGGAAACACCATATATTTT. It codes for CASSPSGNTIYF.

This chain connects TRBV5-1 to TRBJ2-1, with D perhaps given as TRBD1 or TRBD2 (5 bases each). The CDR3 has 15 residues. Germline loops: CDR1 SGHRS, CDR2 YFSETQ. The ends were cut back, 0 bases at V and 6 bases at J, with 13 bases in the middle. The CDR3 DNA reads TGCGCCAGCAGCTTGGCCTGGGGGAATGGCAATGAGCAGTTCTTC. Translation: CASSLAWGNGNEQFF.

The chain combines TRBV5-6 with TRBJ2-3; D unresolved. The CDR3 is made up of 13 amino acids. Germline loops: CDR1 SGHDT, CDR2 YYEEEE. Trimming cost V 2 bases and J 2 bases, with 6 bases left between them. The CDR3 nucleotides are TGTGCCAGCAGCTTCCAGACCACAGATACGCAGTATTTT. Translated, it gives CASSFQTTDTQYF.

The CDR3 sequence: CASSLEGHGYTF. CDR3 in DNA: TGCGCCAGCAGTCTAGAGGGACATGGCTACACCTTC. The J gene is TRBJ1-2, the V gene TRBV5-1; a possible D gene is TRBD1 (5 bases). V gave up 5 bases and J gave up 6 bases, with 11 bases separating them. CDR1 is SGHRS, CDR2 YFSETQ, per germline. The CDR3 is made up of 12 amino acids.

This clone was detected once. The chain is built from TRBV5-4 and TRBJ2-7; 14 bases match TRBD2. CDR1 and CDR2 (germline): SGHNT, YYREEE (reference sequence). The CDR3 contains 16 residues. V shed 0 bases and J 6 bases; nucleotides not matched to a gene: 5. In DNA form, the CDR3 reads TGTGCCAGCAGCTTGGTGGGGACTAGCGGGAGACGCGAGCAGTACTTC. Translation: CASSLVGTSGRREQYF.

The chain links TRBV5-1 to TRBJ1-3; no clear D. The CDR3 has 16 residues. The germline gives CDR1 SGHRS, CDR2 YFSETQ. Trimming cost V 5 bases and J 0 bases, with 15 bases left between them. This CDR3 is CASSPPAGNSGNTIYF. Here the CDR3 DNA reads TGCGCCAGCAGTCCCCCCGCCGGGAACTCTGGAAACACCATATATTTT.

The chain recombines TRBV15 with TRBJ2-7; 8 bases match TRBD2. Germline CDR1 reads LNHNV; CDR2 reads YYDKDF (reference sequence). V lost 3 bases, J lost 5 bases, and 15 bases stayed unmatched. This CDR3 comprises 17 residues. DNA of the CDR3: TGTGCCACCAGCAGGGGCCTCCCGGGACTAGAGCCCCACGAGCAGTACTTC. Residues: CATSRGLPGLEPHEQYF.

V usage is TRBV19 and J usage is TRBJ1-5; D unresolved. V lost 3 bases and J 6 bases, leaving 6 bases between the germline ends. Germline V CDR1 and CDR2: LNHDA, SQIVND (reference sequence). The CDR3 spans 12 residues. The CDR3 protein is CASSILVQPQHF. In DNA, the CDR3 is TGTGCCAGTAGTATCCTGGTTCAGCCCCAGCATTTT.

This rearrangement joins TRBV28 to TRBJ2-7, with TRBD1 identical over 7 bases. Losses at the gene ends were 7 bases for V and 7 bases for J; bases not matched to a gene: 13. The germline CDR1 and CDR2 sequences are MDHEN and SYDVKM. The CDR3 runs to 14 residues. For the CDR3, the DNA is TGTGCCAGCAACCCCCGGGCAGGGGGTGGGGAGCAGTACTTC. This codes for CASNPRAGGGEQYF.

Note on this clone: This may be a read error: a much more frequent sequence differs by one nucleotide. This sample includes further DNA sequences coding for the same CDR3. The chain joins TRBV30 to TRBJ1-1; 7 nucleotides match TRBD1. The V gene's germline CDR1 is GTSNPN and CDR2 SVGIG (reference sequence). The CDR3 consists of 16 residues. Unmatched junction bases numbered 17, after V lost 3 bases and J lost 7 bases. The CDR3 loop reads CAWSHPGTGEGGEAFF. The CDR3, as DNA: TGTGCCTGGAGCCATCCCGGTACAGGGGAGGGGGGTGAAGCTTTCTTT. The full variable domain, rest sourced from reference TRBV30 and TRBJ1-1, is SQTIHQWPATLVQPVGSPLSLECTVEGTSNPNLYWYRQAAGRGLQLLFYSVGIGQISSEVPQNLSASRPQDRQFILSSKKLLLSDSGFYLCAWSHPGTGEGGEAFFGQGTRLTVV.

The V gene is TRBV7-3, the J gene TRBJ2-1, with D possibly being TRBD1 (6 bases). CDR3 size: 14 residues. In germline, CDR1 is SGHTA, CDR2 FQGTGA. V lost 2 bases and J 7 bases, leaving 12 bases between the germline ends. The CDR3 here is CASSLGPRGNEQFF. The CDR3 region has the DNA TGTGCCAGCAGCTTAGGGCCTAGGGGGAATGAGCAGTTCTTC.

As concerns this clone: Different DNA sequences within this sample yield the same CDR3. The gene calls are TRBV5-1 and TRBJ2-7, with 7 bases lining up with TRBD1. V gave up 4 bases and J gave up 2 bases; unmatched junction bases: 6. CDR1 is SGHRS and CDR2 is YFSETQ in the germline V gene. CDR3 size: 14 residues. The chain's CDR3 is CASSPSTGAYEQYF. The CDR3 coding sequence is TGCGCCAGCAGCCCCTCAACAGGGGCCTACGAGCAGTACTTC. Supplemented by reference TRBV5-1 and TRBJ2-7, the full variable domain reads KAGVTQTPRYLIKTRGQQVTLSCSPISGHRSVSWYQQTPGQGLQFLFEYFSETQRNKGNFPGRFSGRQFSNSRSEMNVSTLELGDSALYLCASSPSTGAYEQYFGPGTRLTVT.

This clone has a handful of counts. A much larger clone lies a single base off, so this may be a read error. The CDR3 sequence: CASSRGRDYGYTF. CDR3 nucleotides: TGTGCCAGCAGTAGAGGCAGGGACTATGGCTACACCTTC. The chain links TRBV2 to TRBJ1-2, with D possibly TRBD1 on 5 matching bases. The CDR3 sequence is 13 residues long. Germline CDR1 SNHLY, CDR2 FYNNEI. Trimming pared 5 bases from V and 3 bases from J, leaving 10 bases between.

V gene TRBV7-2 combines with J gene TRBJ2-7; the D is unclear. The CDR3 contains 11 residues. Germline V gene lookup returns CDR1 SGHTA and CDR2 FQGNSA. Trimming cost V 5 bases and J 6 bases, with 8 bases left between them. DNA of the CDR3: TGTGCCAGCAGCCCGTTTATCGAGCAGTACTTC. Amino acids: CASSPFIEQYF.